The sequence of this TCR beta chain was determined in a study of cytomegalovirus exposure and HLA in healthy donors. Regarding the study as a whole: It was 160 or so TCR beta chains that were listed as cytomegalovirus-associated.

From germline, CDR1 is SGHDN and CDR2 FVKESK. CDR3 length: 14 residues. The ends were cut back, 6 bases at V and 0 bases at J, with 11 bases in the middle. Comments on this clone: The antigen is not known.

The PCR ran on 60 Vbeta and 13 Jbeta primers. TCRdb's copy holds only in-frame clones and misses some; the assay was immunoSEQ multiplex PCR. The sample includes about 140,000 clones, about 70% seen only once; the top ten take about 3%. The chain joins TRBV14 to TRBJ2-5; a weak D match, TRBD1 (6 bases). The specimen sequenced was PBMCs. This receptor was identified in a male donor in good health and CMV-seronegative. Here the CDR3 reads CASRYRAYQETQYF. CDR3 coding DNA: TGTGCCAGCAGGTACAGGGCCTACCAAGAGACCCAGTACTTC.